In this sample, the clone carrying this TCR beta chain turned up a few times. Original analysis: How many nucleated cells were present was estimated from reference gene primer amplification. The method was immunoSEQ multiplex PCR; TCRdb's version includes in-frame clones alone and lacks a portion of them. Clone size and the V and J calls come from that table; the DNA yielded D and trimming. The table records roughly 95,000 clones, approximately 80% of them present only once. These data originate in a study of blood T cell repertoires in COVID-19. This CDR3 region has 13 residues. V was clipped by 6 bases and J by 7 bases, with 15 bases between them. Germline V gives CDR1 DFQATT, CDR2 SNEGSKA (reference sequence).

V usage is TRBV20-1 and J usage is TRBJ1-4; D is unclear. Sequencing input: peripheral blood. This receptor was identified in a human donor in a cohort sampled during active COVID-19. The CDR3, as DNA: TGCAGTGCCAGTCACACGGCGGGTGAAAAACTGTTTTTT. Protein: CSASHTAGEKLFF.